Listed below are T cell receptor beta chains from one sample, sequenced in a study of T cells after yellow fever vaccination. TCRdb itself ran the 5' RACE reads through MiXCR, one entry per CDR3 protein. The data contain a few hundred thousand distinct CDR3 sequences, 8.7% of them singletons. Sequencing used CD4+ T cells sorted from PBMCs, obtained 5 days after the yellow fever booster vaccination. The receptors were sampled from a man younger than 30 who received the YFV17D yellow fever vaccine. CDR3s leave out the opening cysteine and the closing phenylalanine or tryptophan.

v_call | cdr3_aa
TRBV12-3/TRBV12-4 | ASSPGPTQY
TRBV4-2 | ASSQTLNTDTQY
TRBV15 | ATSRDHTGELF
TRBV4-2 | ASSQGGQGNEKLF
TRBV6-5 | ASSYSGEAWGYT
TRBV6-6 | ASSLPRQGSEQY
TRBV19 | ASSDSPERGYT
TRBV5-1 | ASSTAGSSYNEQF
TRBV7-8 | ASSLGGSYSNYGYT
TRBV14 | ASRPGPFPNTEAF
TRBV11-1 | ASSSRTGRTEAF
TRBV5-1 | ASSRRIGSTDTQY
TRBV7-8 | ASATGGLGEKLF
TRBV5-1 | ASSLGASGVTDTQY
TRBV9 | ASSPTSGENQPQH
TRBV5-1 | ASSLHSNRILTDTQY
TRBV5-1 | ASSLSVGASTDTQY
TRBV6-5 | ASSYSEGTEAF
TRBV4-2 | ASSRTGQGRTEAF
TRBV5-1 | ASSWGQGNTEAF
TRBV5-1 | ASSRGLAGELF
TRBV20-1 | SANRVAGGYEQY
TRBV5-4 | ASSTGQGRGSPEKLF
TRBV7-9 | ASSSTPSFNSPLH